This T cell receptor (beta chain) was captured in a study of blood T cell repertoires in COVID-19. Study at large: The analysed material was cDNA or gDNA that came from T cells, B-cell-depleted T cells, or PBMCs.

Only in-frame clones appear in the TCRdb table, and some are missing; sequencing was by immunoSEQ multiplex PCR. The sample lists roughly 410,000 clones; about 87% were seen once. In germline, CDR1 is LGHNA, CDR2 YNFKEQ. This CDR3 contains 16 residues. Germline trimming cut 2 bases from V and 0 bases from J; bases unmatched to any gene: 5. This TCR derives from a woman aged 60-70 years with COVID-19, enrolled during active disease. The sequencing sample was made of peripheral blood. J is TRBJ1-2 and V is TRBV4-2, with TRBD1 matching 8 bases. The CDR3: CASSQRWTGSNYGYTF. The CDR3 coding sequence is TGTGCCAGCAGCCAACGATGGACAGGGTCTAACTATGGCTACACCTTC.